What follows are 6 T cell receptor beta chains derived from one specimen sequenced in a study of T cells in Graves' hyperthyroidism and ophthalmopathy. Amplification targeted TCR beta CDR3 regions from RNA transcripts. A first-round RT-PCR of the TCR CDR3 used the HTBI primer set. TCRdb reanalysed the multiplex PCR reads using MiXCR and keeps one entry per CDR3 protein. The sample consists of about 640,000 distinct CDR3 sequences, around 21% of them appearing once. The sample was blood. The receptors come from a man under 40 with Graves' ophthalmopathy.

The genes are TRBV3-1 and TRBJ2-7; D call uncertain. The CDR3 totals 15 residues. Germline V gene lookup returns CDR1 LGHDT and CDR2 YNNKEL (reference sequence). V lost 1 base, J lost 0 bases, and 10 bases lay in between. In DNA, the CDR3 is TGTGCCAGCAGCCAAGCGGGCGTAGGCTCCTACGAGCAGTACTTC. The encoded protein is CASSQAGVGSYEQYF.

This clonotype was observed a few times. This chain links TRBV11-2 with TRBJ2-2, with D perhaps TRBD1 or TRBD2 (6 bases each). The CDR3 is made up of 19 amino acids. Germline CDR1 is SGHAT and CDR2 is FQNNGV. Trimming left V 0 bases short and J 5 bases short, with 22 bases between. The CDR3 DNA is TGTGCCAGCAGCTTAGACCGTCCGGGAACCCGGAGGGGGACCGGGGAGCTGTTTTTT. It specifies CASSLDRPGTRRGTGELFF.

CDR3 sequence: CSAAPVGLAIYNEQFF. The CDR3 nucleotides read TGCAGTGCTGCCCCGGTCGGACTAGCGATCTACAATGAGCAGTTCTTC. This chain uses TRBV20-1 with TRBJ2-1; the match to TRBD2 covers 9 bases. V gave up 5 bases and J gave up 3 bases; unmatched junction bases: 11. The CDR3 is 16 residues long. The germline V gene has CDR1 DFQATT and CDR2 SNEGSKA (reference sequence).

This clonotype was seen more than once but under ten times. The chain joins TRBV27 to TRBJ2-7; 8 nucleotides line up with TRBD2. The CDR3 has 17 amino acids. Trimming removed 6 bases from V and 3 bases from J; junction bases left unmatched: 16. Germline V gene lookup returns CDR1 MNHEY and CDR2 SMNVEV (reference sequence). CDR3 protein: CASSPMGFASGLYEQYF. The CDR3 DNA reads TGTGCCAGCAGCCCGATGGGGTTTGCTAGCGGGCTCTACGAGCAGTACTTC.

This clonotype was recorded many times. The V and J genes are TRBV20-1 and TRBJ2-5, with TRBD2 identical over 15 bases. The CDR3 contains 15 residues. The germline CDR1 and CDR2 sequences are DFQATT and SNEGSKA (reference sequence). V trimming: 5 bases; J trimming: 2 bases; junction bases outside the gene matches: 3. The CDR3 loop is CSAGLAGGRQETQYF. The CDR3 coding sequence is TGCAGTGCTGGACTAGCGGGAGGGAGGCAAGAGACCCAGTACTTC.

The sample holds a few counts of this clonotype. V usage is TRBV5-1 and J usage is TRBJ2-2, with TRBD1 as a possible D gene (6 bases). Trimming removed 2 bases at V and 0 bases at J, with 8 bases between. CDR1 and CDR2 (germline): SGHRS, YFSETQ. The CDR3 contains 15 residues. The CDR3, as DNA: TGCGCCAGCAGCTTTAGGACAGCGAACACCGGGGAGCTGTTTTTT. Protein product: CASSFRTANTGELFF.